A single sample is the source of the 8 T cell receptor beta chains below, sequenced in a study of control samples from healthy donors and cancer patients. Libraries were prepared by immunoSEQ multiplex PCR; TCRdb keeps only in-frame clonotypes and omits some of them. This sample contains under 200,000 clones. Source material: blood. Receptors were obtained from a woman in her 30s in good health.

The chain uses TRBV5-6 and TRBJ1-6; TRBD1 matches 8 bases. Per the germline V gene, CDR1 is SGHDT and CDR2 is YYEEEE. This CDR3 has 18 residues. Germline trimming cut 4 bases from V and 1 base from J; bases unmatched to any gene: 10. Here the CDR3 reads CASSLTPQGASYNSPLHF. CDR3 sequence (DNA): TGTGCCAGCAGCCTGACTCCCCAGGGGGCATCCTATAATTCACCCCTCCACTTT.

This sequence joins TRBV6-5 and TRBJ2-7; 7 bases agree with TRBD1. Germline CDR1 reads MNHEY; CDR2 reads SVGAGI. The CDR3 runs to 13 residues. The V and J ends lost 10 bases and 2 bases, in that order; junction bases with no gene match: 8. The CDR3: CATTGTETYEQYF. As DNA, the CDR3 is TGTGCCACCACGGGGACAGAAACCTACGAGCAGTACTTC.

The chain recombines TRBV28 with TRBJ2-7; D unclear. Trimming removed 2 bases from V and 2 bases from J, with 4 bases in between. CDR1 and CDR2 from the germline V gene are MDHEN and SYDVKM. This CDR3 is 12 amino acids long. As DNA, the CDR3 is TGTGCCAGCAGTTTAACTACCTACGAGCAGTACTTC. Residues: CASSLTTYEQYF. Full variable domain (outside the CDR3, taken from reference TRBV28 and TRBJ2-7): DVKVTQSSRYLVKRTGEKVFLECVQDMDHENMFWYRQDPGLGLRLIYFSYDVKMKEKGDIPEGYSVSREKKERFSLILESASTNQTSMYLCASSLTTYEQYFGPGTRLTVT.

This rearrangement joins TRBV9 to TRBJ1-1, with D possibly TRBD1 on 6 matching bases. CDR3 size: 15 residues. Germline CDR1 and CDR2: SGDLS and YYNGEE. Between the trimmed V and J ends, which lost 2 bases and 1 base, there was a span of 12 bases. The CDR3 region has the DNA TGTGCCAGCAGCGTTATACAGGGTGAGAACACTGAAGCTTTCTTT. Protein sequence: CASSVIQGENTEAFF.

The V call is TRBV4-1, the J call TRBJ1-6; D is undetermined. In germline, CDR1 is MGHRA, CDR2 YSYEKL. CDR3 length equals 15 residues. Trimming took off 0 bases at V and 4 bases at J, with 7 bases between the two ends. CDR3 amino acids: CASSQETQYNSPLHF. The CDR3 coding sequence is TGCGCCAGCAGCCAAGAGACACAGTATAATTCACCCCTCCACTTT.

The chain has TRBV19 and TRBJ2-7; possibly TRBD1 for D (5 bases). The CDR3 contains 15 residues. The V and J ends lost 5 bases and 4 bases respectively, with 18 bases between them. The germline gives CDR1 LNHDA, CDR2 SQIVND (reference sequence). As DNA, the CDR3 is TGTGCCAGTAGTCTTCATGGGCAGGGCGAGTACGAGCAGTACTTC. Translation: CASSLHGQGEYEQYF.

The rearrangement joins TRBV4-2 to TRBJ2-2; D might be TRBD2 (7 bases). CDR1 and CDR2 (germline): LGHNA, YNFKEQ. This CDR3 is 16 amino acids long. V lost 8 bases to trimming and J lost 7 bases, with 23 bases between them. CDR3: CASGIIGGGPVGELFF. CDR3 coding DNA: TGTGCCAGCGGAATTATTGGGGGGGGGCCGGTCGGGGAGCTGTTTTTT.

This sequence joins TRBV18 and TRBJ1-3; maybe TRBD1 (5 bases). The CDR3 length is 16 residues. Deletions cut 2 bases from V and 0 bases from J, with 11 bases between. Germline V lookup: CDR1 KGHSH, CDR2 LQKENI. This CDR3 reads CASSPFDSSSGNTIYF. Written as DNA, the CDR3 is TGTGCCAGCTCACCATTTGACAGTAGCTCTGGAAACACCATATATTTT.